This T cell receptor (beta chain) comes out of a study of T cell responses to AZD1222 COVID-19 vaccine. About the research overall: Analyses pooled second doses at about 4 or about 12 weeks.

Study-level points and caveats: Nearly half of the spike-specific TCRs reportedly recognize variant regions that carry no mutations.

Details on this clone: The antigen is undetermined.

Germline-derived CDR1 and CDR2 are GTSNPN and SVGIG (reference sequence). CDR3 size: 14 residues. Between the trimmed V and J ends, which lost 4 bases and 0 bases, there was a span of 11 bases. Some clones are missing from TCRdb's copy, which holds only in-frame ones; the method was immunoSEQ multiplex PCR. The data show about 86,000 clones, around 90% seen once. The sample consisted of peripheral blood, taken on day 0 of AZD1222 vaccination. This chain uses TRBV30 with TRBJ2-3, with D maybe TRBD1 (6 bases). The sequence derives from an adult in good health. CDR3: CAWTHGQSTDTQYF. The DNA of the CDR3 is TGTGCCTGGACGCACGGACAGAGCACAGATACGCAGTATTTT. The whole variable domain, remainder taken from reference TRBV30 and TRBJ2-3, is SQTIHQWPATLVQPVGSPLSLECTVEGTSNPNLYWYRQAAGRGLQLLFYSVGIGQISSEVPQNLSASRPQDRQFILSSKKLLLSDSGFYLCAWTHGQSTDTQYFGPGTRLTVL.